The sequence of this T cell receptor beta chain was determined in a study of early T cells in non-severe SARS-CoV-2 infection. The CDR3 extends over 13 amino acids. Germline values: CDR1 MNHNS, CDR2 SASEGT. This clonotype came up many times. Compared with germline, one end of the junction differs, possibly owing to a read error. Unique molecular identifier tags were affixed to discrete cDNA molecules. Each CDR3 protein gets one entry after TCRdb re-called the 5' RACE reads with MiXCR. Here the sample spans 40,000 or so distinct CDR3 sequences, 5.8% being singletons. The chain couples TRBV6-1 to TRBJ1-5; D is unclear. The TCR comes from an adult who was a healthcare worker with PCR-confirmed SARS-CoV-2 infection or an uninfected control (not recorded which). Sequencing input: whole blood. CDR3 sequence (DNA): TGTGCCAACAGTGAGAGTAGCAATCAGCCCCAGCATTTT. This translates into CANSESSNQPQHF.